This T cell receptor beta chain is from a study of CD8 T cells in Susac syndrome. RNA totalling roughly 0.45 to 1 ug underwent reverse transcription with random hexamers. A multiplex approach, immunoSEQ multiplex PCR, amplified TCR beta CDR3 across 54 Vbeta and 13 Jbeta. TCRdb fed the immunoSEQ multiplex PCR reads into MiXCR, producing one record per CDR3 protein. The sample comprises approximately 170,000 distinct CDR3 sequences, roughly 94% of which are singletons, and 0.065% to 0.085% rests with the top ten. It was healthy donors who served as the controls, matched for age and sex. Negative isolation yielded CD4+ and CD8+ T cells, and FACS enriched TEMRA cells. Germline CDR1 SGHRS, CDR2 YFSETQ. Trimming at V came to 4 bases and at J to 2 bases, leaving 8 bases not matched to a gene. The CDR3 extends over 15 amino acids.

What was sequenced was CD4+ T cells from PBMCs. The rearrangement uses TRBV5-1 and TRBJ2-7; 8 positions agree with TRBD2. The sequence was collected from a human donor in good health. The CDR3: CASSLGTRRTYEQYF. CDR3 in DNA: TGCGCCAGCAGCCTGGGGACTAGAAGAACCTACGAGCAGTACTTC.